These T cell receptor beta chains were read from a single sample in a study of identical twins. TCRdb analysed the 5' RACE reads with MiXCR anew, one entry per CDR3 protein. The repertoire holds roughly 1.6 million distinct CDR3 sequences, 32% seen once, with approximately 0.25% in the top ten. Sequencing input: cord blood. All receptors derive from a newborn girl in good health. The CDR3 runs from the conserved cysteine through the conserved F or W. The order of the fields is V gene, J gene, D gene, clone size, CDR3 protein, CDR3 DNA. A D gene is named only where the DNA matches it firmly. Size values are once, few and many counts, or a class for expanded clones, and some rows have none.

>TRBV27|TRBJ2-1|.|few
CASSSRPDNEQFF
TGTGCCAGCAGTTCCCGGCCTGACAATGAGCAGTTCTTC
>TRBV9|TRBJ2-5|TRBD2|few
CASSVSTSGETQYF
TGTGCCAGCAGCGTTAGTACTAGCGGGGAGACCCAGTACTTC
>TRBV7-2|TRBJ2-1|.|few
CASSLAWVEQFF
TGTGCCAGCAGCTTAGCTTGGGTTGAGCAGTTCTTC
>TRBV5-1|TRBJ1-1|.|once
CARSLQGTEAFF
TGCGCCCGCAGCTTGCAGGGCACTGAAGCTTTCTTT
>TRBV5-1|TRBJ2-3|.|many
CASSEGLFTDTQYF
TGCGCCAGCAGCGAGGGACTCTTCACAGATACGCAGTATTTT
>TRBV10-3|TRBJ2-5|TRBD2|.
CAISPLAGGPQYF
TGTGCCATCAGTCCCTTAGCGGGAGGGCCTCAGTACTTC
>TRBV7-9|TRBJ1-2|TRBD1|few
CASSFSTGGVGGYTF
TGTGCCAGCAGCTTTTCGACAGGGGGCGTTGGTGGCTACACCTTC
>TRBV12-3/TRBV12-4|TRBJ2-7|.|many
CASRLQGSNYEQYF
TGTGCCAGCAGATTACAGGGAAGTAACTACGAGCAGTACTTC
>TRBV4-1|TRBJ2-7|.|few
CASSQKSDYEQYF
TGCGCCAGCAGCCAGAAATCGGACTACGAGCAGTACTTC
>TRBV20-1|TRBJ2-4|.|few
CSANVQASPLPIAKNIQYF
TGCAGTGCCAACGTCCAGGCTAGCCCCCTGCCCATAGCCAAAAACATTCAGTACTTC
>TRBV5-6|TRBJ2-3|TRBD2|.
CASRLISGATQYF
TGTGCCAGCAGACTGATTAGCGGGGCTACGCAGTATTTT
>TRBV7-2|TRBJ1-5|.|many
CASSPNRGNQPQHF
TGTGCCAGCAGCCCAAACAGGGGCAATCAGCCCCAGCATTTT
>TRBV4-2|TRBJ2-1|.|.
CASSVYPVPPSYNEQFF
TGTGCCAGCAGCGTGTACCCTGTCCCCCCCTCCTACAATGAGCAGTTCTTC
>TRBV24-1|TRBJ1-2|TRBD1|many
CATSDPQGDGYTF
TGTGCCACCAGTGATCCACAGGGGGATGGCTACACCTTC
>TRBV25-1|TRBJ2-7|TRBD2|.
CASSEKAASGAYEQYF
TGTGCCAGCAGTGAAAAAGCGGCTAGCGGAGCCTACGAGCAGTACTTC
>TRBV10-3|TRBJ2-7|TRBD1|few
CAISGTGKGRDRSEQYF
TGTGCCATCAGTGGGACAGGGAAGGGACGGGACAGGAGCGAGCAGTACTTC
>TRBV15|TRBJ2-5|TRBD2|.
CATSRDLASGKLQETQYF
TGTGCCACCAGCAGAGATCTGGCTAGCGGGAAGCTCCAAGAGACCCAGTACTTC
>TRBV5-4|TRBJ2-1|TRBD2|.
CASSFRTSGGDEQFF
TGTGCCAGCAGCTTCAGGACTAGCGGGGGCGATGAGCAGTTCTTC
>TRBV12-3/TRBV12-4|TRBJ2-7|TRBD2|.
CASSFAGGALGGEQYF
TGTGCCAGCAGTTTCGCCGGGGGGGCCTTGGGGGGCGAGCAGTACTTC
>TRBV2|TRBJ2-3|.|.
CASSELASGTDTQYF
TGTGCCAGCAGTGAACTGGCTAGCGGCACAGATACGCAGTATTTT
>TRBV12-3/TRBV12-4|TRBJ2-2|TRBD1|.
CASSFSGGRGGELFF
TGTGCCAGCAGTTTTTCAGGGGGCCGGGGCGGGGAGCTGTTTTTT
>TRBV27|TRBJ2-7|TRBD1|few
CASSRTGAQNYEQYF
TGTGCCAGCAGTAGAACAGGGGCCCAGAACTACGAGCAGTACTTC
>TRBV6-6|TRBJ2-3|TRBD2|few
CASSSLSTSPDTQYF
TGTGCCAGCAGTTCCCTATCGACTAGCCCAGATACGCAGTATTTT
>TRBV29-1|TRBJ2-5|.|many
CSESRGRSLGETQYF
TGCAGCGAAAGCCGTGGGAGATCCTTAGGAGAGACCCAGTACTTC
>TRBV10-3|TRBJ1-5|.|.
CAIRQDDYSNQPQHF
TGTGCCATCAGGCAGGATGATTATAGCAATCAGCCCCAGCATTTT
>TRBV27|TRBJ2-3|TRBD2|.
CASSLRPSGGDTQYF
TGTGCCAGCAGTTTACGGCCTAGCGGGGGGGATACGCAGTATTTT
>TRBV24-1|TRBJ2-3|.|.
CATSGTDGYLDTQYF
TGTGCCACCAGTGGTACCGACGGTTACTTAGATACGCAGTATTTT
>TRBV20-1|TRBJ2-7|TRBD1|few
CSAGTGPLYYEQYF
TGCAGTGCCGGGACAGGTCCCCTTTACTACGAGCAGTACTTC
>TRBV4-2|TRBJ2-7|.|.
CASSQGGALTYEQYF
TGTGCCAGCAGCCAAGGAGGGGCCCTTACCTACGAGCAGTACTTC
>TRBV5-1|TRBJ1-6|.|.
CASSFIQGLSSPLHF
TGCGCCAGCAGCTTTATTCAGGGACTCAGTTCACCCCTCCACTTT
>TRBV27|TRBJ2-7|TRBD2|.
CASSLWGGNEQYF
TGTGCCAGCAGTTTATGGGGAGGGAACGAGCAGTACTTC
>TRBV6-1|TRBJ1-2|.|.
CASRTREGGYTF
TGTGCCAGCCGGACCAGGGAAGGTGGCTACACCTTC
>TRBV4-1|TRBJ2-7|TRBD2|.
CASSRSGSPYNEQYF
TGCGCCAGCAGCAGGAGCGGGAGCCCGTACAATGAGCAGTACTTC
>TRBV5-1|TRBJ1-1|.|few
CASSLDSEQAFF
TGCGCCAGCAGCTTGGACAGCGAACAAGCTTTCTTT
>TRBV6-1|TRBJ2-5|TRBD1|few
CASSELGQAVTQYF
TGTGCCAGCAGTGAATTAGGACAGGCCGTGACCCAGTACTTC